This TCR beta chain was documented in a study of T-cell memory formation after mild COVID-19. Study-level information: Among the donors, TCR clusters were largely specific to each donor.

Study-level results: From day 15 to 85, contracting clones were balanced between CD4 and CD8, whereas later expanders leaned toward CD4+.

After 5'RACE with constant-segment primers, TCR alpha and TCR beta cDNA libraries carrying sample barcodes and UMIs were obtained. TCRdb recomputed calls from the 5' RACE reads with MiXCR, one row per CDR3 protein. Of approximately 290,000 distinct CDR3 sequences in the sample, just under 20% are singletons; the top ten hold 20% to 25%. This clonotype turned up a few times. The antigen is unknown. The origin of this receptor is a man younger than 35 who had mild COVID-19 (a few samples of this study predate the infection). Cell type and time point are not known. Sequenced: PBMCs or a T cell subset sorted from them (not recorded which).

The chain's CDR3 is CASSPGHMNTEAFF. CDR3 DNA: TGTGCCAGCTCACCAGGGCATATGAACACTGAAGCTTTCTTT. The J gene is TRBJ1-1, the V gene TRBV18; D is unclear. The CDR3 length is 14 residues. Looked up from germline, CDR1 is KGHSH and CDR2 is LQKENI. V lost 2 bases and J lost 0, with 7 bases in between.